The 15 T cell receptor beta chains reported below all come from one sample, sequenced in a study of response to subunit inactivated influenza vaccine. TCRdb passed the RT-PCR reads through MiXCR, listing each CDR3 protein once. The data hold about half a million distinct CDR3 sequences, with about 25% observed a single time. Specimen: CD4+ T cells sorted from PBMCs, collected 5 days after vaccination. These receptors all stem from a man in his forties or fifties who received an inactivated influenza vaccine.

The chain combines TRBV18 with TRBJ1-1; D is perhaps TRBD1 (6 bases). V was cut by 2 bases and J by 1 base, with 11 bases left in between. The CDR3 consists of 15 residues. From germline, CDR1 is KGHSH and CDR2 LQKENI. This CDR3 reads CASSPMGAGNTEAFF. In DNA, the CDR3 is TGTGCCAGCTCACCAATGGGGGCGGGGAACACTGAAGCTTTCTTT.

The rearrangement joins TRBV15 to TRBJ2-1; 12 positions match TRBD2. The CDR3 has 18 amino acids. Germline lookup yields CDR1 LNHNV and CDR2 YYDKDF (reference sequence). V was pared by 0 bases and J by 4 bases, with 7 bases of the junction left unmatched. The CDR3 region is CATSRDRSSGRGYNEQFF. Written as DNA, the CDR3 is TGTGCCACCAGCAGAGATCGGTCTAGCGGGAGGGGTTACAATGAGCAGTTCTTC.

The CDR3, as DNA: TGTGCCAGCAGCTTATTCGGGATGAGTTTCGCCGGGGAGCTGTTTTTT. Encoded protein: CASSLFGMSFAGELFF. V is TRBV7-2 and J is TRBJ2-2; possible D gene TRBD2, 5 bases. Germline V gene lookup returns CDR1 SGHTA and CDR2 FQGNSA. The V end lost 2 bases, the J end lost 6 bases, and 16 bases lay between the germline ends. This CDR3 has 16 residues.

A remark on this clonotype: One end of the junction is discordant with germline, which a read error may explain. The chain couples TRBV12-3 or TRBV12-4 to TRBJ2-1; 10 bases line up with TRBD2. The CDR3 is made up of 14 amino acids. CDR3 bases: TGTGCCAGCAGTCTAGCGGGAGCGTTCAATGAGCAGTTCTTC. This sequence encodes CASSLAGAFNEQFF.

This clonotype occurred many times. V is TRBV10-2 and J is TRBJ2-2; D remains unclear. CDR3 length: 17 residues. CDR1 is WSHSY, CDR2 SAAADI, per germline. V was pared by 0 bases and J by 5 bases, with 16 bases between. CDR3 sequence reads: CASSESKLYLPTGELFF. The CDR3 region has the DNA TGCGCCAGCAGTGAGTCGAAATTATATCTGCCAACCGGGGAGCTGTTTTTT.

The V and J genes are TRBV9 and TRBJ2-1, with D tentatively TRBD2 (6 bases). CDR1 and CDR2 (germline): SGDLS, YYNGEE. This CDR3 contains 15 residues. The ends were cut back, 4 bases at V and 6 bases at J, with 17 bases in the middle. CDR3 sequence (DNA): TGTGCCAGCAGCTTCTGGACTACCACCACCAATGAGCAGTTCTTC. Encoded protein: CASSFWTTTTNEQFF.

V gene TRBV10-3 combines with J gene TRBJ2-5, with D perhaps assigned TRBD1 or TRBD2 (5 bases each). V lost 3 bases and J 3 bases, leaving 11 bases between the germline ends. The length of the CDR3 is 14 residues. The germline V gene has CDR1 ENHRY and CDR2 SYGVKD. CDR3 DNA sequence: TGTGCCATCAGTGAACGGGACGGTAAAGAGACCCAGTACTTC. It yields the protein CAISERDGKETQYF.

This sequence joins TRBV11-2 and TRBJ2-6; D possibly corresponds to TRBD1 (5 bases). CDR1 SGHAT and CDR2 FQNNGV come from the germline V gene. Trimming removed 4 bases at V and 0 bases at J, with 16 bases between. CDR3 length: 18 amino acids. The CDR3, as DNA: TGTGCCAGCAGCTCCCAGGGCAGTACGAGCTCTGGGGCCAACGTCCTGACTTTC. Its protein product is CASSSQGSTSSGANVLTF.

This clonotype was seen a few times. V is TRBV5-1 and J is TRBJ2-7, with TRBD1 as a possible D gene (6 bases). Germline V gene sequence: CDR1 SGHRS, CDR2 YFSETQ. This CDR3 region has 13 residues. Trimming removed 0 bases from V and 12 bases from J, with 16 bases in between. CDR3 bases: TGCGCCAGCAGCTTGGACGGAAACAGGGATGCGTACTTC. It translates to CASSLDGNRDAYF.

This rearrangement joins TRBV15 to TRBJ1-5, with D hard to call. The germline CDR1 and CDR2 sequences are LNHNV and YYDKDF (reference sequence). The CDR3 contains 15 residues. V lost 1 base and J 4 bases, leaving 11 bases between the germline ends. CDR3: CATSRARFGNQPQHF. The CDR3, as DNA: TGTGCCACCAGCAGAGCCCGGTTTGGGAATCAGCCCCAGCATTTT. Full variable domain (missing parts from reference TRBV15 and TRBJ1-5): DAMVIQNPRYQVTQFGKPVTLSCSQTLNHNVMYWYQQKSSQAPKLLFHYYDKDFNNEADTPDNFQSRRPNTSFCFLDIRSPGLGDTAMYLCATSRARFGNQPQHFGDGTRLSIL.

The chain combines TRBV20-1 with TRBJ2-1; no definite D call. The CDR3 has 12 residues. Germline V gene data show CDR1 as DFQATT and CDR2 as SNEGSKA (reference sequence). The V gene lost 0 bases and the J gene lost 7 bases, with 7 bases spanning the gap. The CDR3 region has the DNA TGCAGTGCTAGAGAAATTGGTAATGAGCAGTTCTTC. The encoded protein is CSAREIGNEQFF.

Many counts were recorded for this clonotype. The CDR3 DNA follows: TGCGCCAGCAGCCAAGAGAGGGGGGCCAATCAGCCCCAGCATTTT. This codes for CASSQERGANQPQHF. The genes are TRBV4-1 and TRBJ1-5; possibly TRBD1 for D (6 bases). Per the germline V gene, CDR1 is MGHRA and CDR2 is YSYEKL. This CDR3 spans 15 amino acids. The V and J ends lost 0 bases and 3 bases respectively, with 9 bases between them.

The chain has TRBV11-2 and TRBJ2-2, with 7 bases that match TRBD2. The CDR3 covers 13 residues. Germline-derived CDR1 and CDR2 are SGHAT and FQNNGV. With 7 bases clipped from V and 4 bases from J, the junction kept 3 bases outside the gene matches. CDR3 DNA sequence: TGTGCCAGCATCCCGGGGGGCACCGGGGAGCTGTTTTTT. This gives the protein CASIPGGTGELFF.

V gene TRBV7-8 combines with J gene TRBJ2-6; perhaps D is TRBD1 or TRBD2 (6 bases each). Per the germline V gene, CDR1 is SGHVS and CDR2 is FQNEAQ. CDR3 length equals 14 residues. Between the trimmed V and J ends, which lost 10 bases and 4 bases, there was a span of 14 bases. CDR3 sequence: CAIPWGAGANVLTF. The CDR3, as DNA: TGTGCCATTCCATGGGGGGCCGGGGCCAACGTCCTGACTTTC.

V is TRBV25-1 and J is TRBJ1-1; D is ambiguous. V lost 1 base and J 3 bases, leaving 6 bases between the germline ends. From germline, CDR1 is MGHDK and CDR2 SYGVNS. The CDR3 loop spans 13 amino acids. The DNA for the CDR3 is TGTGCCAGCAGTGAATCCGGAGACACTGAAGCTTTCTTT. Amino acid sequence: CASSESGDTEAFF.